These T cell receptor beta chains were read from a single sample in a study of T cell repertoires in aging, cancer and after chemotherapy. TCRdb used MiXCR to reprocess the multiplex PCR reads, holding one entry per CDR3 protein. The table shows about 7,700 distinct CDR3 sequences, with around 50% occurring only once. Sequencing was performed on blood. The receptor set was obtained from a human donor with a solid tumor. The CDR3 runs from the conserved cysteine through the conserved F or W. A D gene is named only where the DNA matches it firmly. Expanded clones are given a class, and other clones once, few, many or no size at all.

abundance,v_gene,d_gene,j_gene,CDR3nt,CDR3aa
few,TRBV11-2,.,TRBJ2-7,TGTGCCAGCAGCTTCCCAGGGATTCCCTACGAGCAGTACTTC,CASSFPGIPYEQYF
.,TRBV6-5,TRBD2,TRBJ2-1,TGTGCCAGCAGTTACTACGGGGAAGGACTAGCGAACGGAGCCTACAATGAGCAGTTCTTC,CASSYYGEGLANGAYNEQFF
.,TRBV6-5,TRBD1,TRBJ1-6,TGTGCCAGCAGGGGCAGGGGGACTGATTCACCCCTCCACTTT,CASRGRGTDSPLHF
.,TRBV27,.,TRBJ2-5,TGTGCCAGCAGTTTATCGAAAGGGAAGGAGACCCAGTACTTC,CASSLSKGKETQYF
.,TRBV5-1,.,TRBJ2-2,TGCGCCAGCAGCTTGGTGCAGGTTCCCGGGGAGCTGTTTTTT,CASSLVQVPGELFF
.,TRBV30,.,TRBJ2-3,TGTGCCTGGAGTGGGCTTGCCGGAGATACGCAGTATTTT,CAWSGLAGDTQYF
.,TRBV6-1,TRBD2,TRBJ2-1,TGTGCCAGCAGTTACTCTGCGGGAGGGCCGTACAATGAGCAGTTCTTC,CASSYSAGGPYNEQFF
few,TRBV20-1,.,TRBJ2-2,TGCAGTGCCGTATTAGCTAACACCGGGGAGCTGTTTTTT,CSAVLANTGELFF
.,TRBV30,TRBD1,TRBJ2-7,TGTGCCTGGAGTGTTCGGGACAGGGCAGCCTACGAGCAGTACTTC,CAWSVRDRAAYEQYF
.,TRBV6-1,.,TRBJ2-1,TGTGCCAGCAGTTTCGGCGGCTCCTACAATGAGCAGTTCTTC,CASSFGGSYNEQFF
.,TRBV12-3/TRBV12-4,TRBD1,TRBJ1-2,TGTGCCAGCAGTTTTGGGACAGGGGGGTATGGCTACACCTTC,CASSFGTGGYGYTF
few,TRBV7-2,.,TRBJ1-1,TGTGCCAGCAGCTTCAGACAGGAACTTGAAGCTTTCTTT,CASSFRQELEAFF
.,TRBV28,.,TRBJ1-1,TGTGCCAGCAGCCAAGCCAGTGCGAACACTGAAGCTTTCTTT,CASSQASANTEAFF
.,TRBV28,.,TRBJ1-2,TGTGCCAGCAGTTCTGCGGGGGATAGGGGCTATGGCTACACCTTC,CASSSAGDRGYGYTF
.,TRBV20-1,.,TRBJ2-5,TGCAGTGCTAGGTATCTCACGTACCAAGAGACCCAGTACTTC,CSARYLTYQETQYF
.,TRBV5-6,.,TRBJ1-1,TGTGCCAGCAGCTTGGAAGGGGATGGCACTGAAGCTTTCTTT,CASSLEGDGTEAFF
.,TRBV25-1,TRBD1,TRBJ1-1,TGTGCCAGCGGAGGTCAGGGGGCTGAAGCTTTCTTT,CASGGQGAEAFF
.,TRBV6-5,.,TRBJ2-7,TGTGCCAGCAGCTACCTCGGAAATACCTACGAGCAGTACTTC,CASSYLGNTYEQYF
.,TRBV12-3/TRBV12-4,.,TRBJ1-6,TGTGCCAGCAAGGGGAATTCACCCCTCCACTTT,CASKGNSPLHF
.,TRBV19,TRBD1,TRBJ1-2,TGTGCCAGTACAGGACAGGAGAACAACTATGGCTACACCTTC,CASTGQENNYGYTF
.,TRBV11-2,TRBD2,TRBJ2-1,TGTGCCAGCAGCAGACTAGCGGGAGGGCCAGGTGTTTTGGGTGAGCAGTTCTTC,CASSRLAGGPGVLGEQFF
.,TRBV7-2,.,TRBJ1-4,TGTGCCAGCAGCTTAGATTCTGGGGCGAGTAGTGAAAAACTGTTTTTT,CASSLDSGASSEKLFF
.,TRBV6-6,TRBD1,TRBJ2-5,TGTGCCAGCAGTCCCCCGGGACAGAAAGAGACCCAGTACTTC,CASSPPGQKETQYF
few,TRBV12-3/TRBV12-4,.,TRBJ2-7,TGTGCCAGCAGCTCAGGCCACGAGCAGTACTTC,CASSSGHEQYF
.,TRBV30,TRBD1,TRBJ1-2,TGTGCCTGGAGCAGGACAGGAACTAACTATGGCTACACCTTC,CAWSRTGTNYGYTF
.,TRBV6-1,.,TRBJ1-6,TGTGCCAGCAGTGAAGTCGGGTTCGGGATTAATTCACCCCTCCACTTT,CASSEVGFGINSPLHF
.,TRBV7-2,TRBD2,TRBJ2-7,TGTGCCAGCAGGCGGGAGGACTTTCCGAGGAACGAGCAGTACTTC,CASRREDFPRNEQYF
.,TRBV5-4,.,TRBJ1-3,TGTGCCAGCACTAGCCAGGGGAGCGGAAACACCATATATTTT,CASTSQGSGNTIYF
few,TRBV28,.,TRBJ2-7,TGTGCCAGCAGTATACACTCCTACGAGCAGTACTTC,CASSIHSYEQYF
.,TRBV30,.,TRBJ2-4,TGTGCCTGGAGTGGGAGCCTAGCCAAAAACATTCAGTACTTC,CAWSGSLAKNIQYF
.,TRBV19,.,TRBJ1-2,TGTGCCAGTAGGACCTCCGCGTCTACTAACTATGGCTACACCTTC,CASRTSASTNYGYTF
.,TRBV27,.,TRBJ2-7,TGTGCCAGCAGTTTATCGGCCACTAGGGGAAGCTCCTACGAGCAGTACTTC,CASSLSATRGSSYEQYF
once,TRBV12-3/TRBV12-4,TRBD1,TRBJ2-1,TGTGCCAGCAGTTTATCGGCCGACAGGGCGAGCAATGAGCAGTTCTTC,CASSLSADRASNEQFF
.,TRBV15,.,TRBJ1-5,TGTGCCACCAGCAGAGATGGGACGGATCAGCCCCAGCATTTT,CATSRDGTDQPQHF
.,TRBV21-1,.,TRBJ1-1,TGTGCCAGCAGCAAAGAATTGCCACCGAACACTGAAGCTTTCTTT,CASSKELPPNTEAFF
.,TRBV7-2,.,TRBJ1-3,TGTGCCAGCAGCTTTCTAGGGGTAGGATCTGGAAACACCATATATTTT,CASSFLGVGSGNTIYF
.,TRBV7-2,.,TRBJ1-2,TGTGCCAGCACCCCAACAGGACCTTATGGCTACACCTTC,CASTPTGPYGYTF
.,TRBV7-9,TRBD1,TRBJ1-5,TGTGCCAGCAGCTTAGGGACAGGCCAGCCCCAGCATTTT,CASSLGTGQPQHF
.,TRBV19,.,TRBJ1-2,TGTGCCAGTAGTATCTACCCGCCCAACTATGGCTACACCAACTATGGCTACACCTTC,CASSIYPPNYGYTNYGYTF
.,TRBV20-1,.,TRBJ1-1,TGCAGTGCTAGCCGACGGGTCACTGAAGCTTTCTTT,CSASRRVTEAFF
.,TRBV30,.,TRBJ2-1,TGTGCCTGGAGTCGCCTCCGCGGGGAATACAATGAGCAGTTCTTC,CAWSRLRGEYNEQFF
.,TRBV5-1,TRBD1,TRBJ1-2,TGCGCCAGCAGCTCTGAGACAGGGCACTATGGCTACACCTTC,CASSSETGHYGYTF
.,TRBV27,.,TRBJ2-7,TGTGCCAGCAGACAAGCAGGGAGCTCCTACGAGCAGTACTTC,CASRQAGSSYEQYF
few,TRBV20-1,.,TRBJ1-1,TGCAGTGCAAGACCACGGGGTAAGGCTGAAGCTTTCTTT,CSARPRGKAEAFF
.,TRBV30,TRBD1,TRBJ1-6,TGTGCCTGGAGTGTACAAAGTTTTGGGACAGGGGGTTCACCCCTCCACTTT,CAWSVQSFGTGGSPLHF
few,TRBV18,.,TRBJ2-7,TGTGCCAGCTCACCACTGCCAGGGAGCCTCTCCTACGAGCAGTACTTC,CASSPLPGSLSYEQYF
.,TRBV25-1,.,TRBJ1-1,TGTGCCAGCAGTCCGGGGACGACTGAAGCTTTCTTT,CASSPGTTEAFF
few,TRBV19,TRBD2,TRBJ2-7,TGTGCCAGTAGTATTCTGGGCTCGGCGGGAGGATACGAGCAGTACTTC,CASSILGSAGGYEQYF
.,TRBV6-2/TRBV6-3,.,TRBJ2-1,TGTGCCAGCAGTCTCCTAGTTATGAATGAGCAGTTCTTC,CASSLLVMNEQFF
.,TRBV7-9,TRBD1,TRBJ2-1,TGTGCCAGCAGCGGGGGACAGCAAACCCTTGGGAATGAGCAGTTCTTC,CASSGGQQTLGNEQFF
.,TRBV4-3,.,TRBJ2-3,TGCGCCAGCAGCCACCCCCAGGCGGGGGATACGCAGTATTTT,CASSHPQAGDTQYF
.,TRBV28,.,TRBJ1-6,TGTGCCAGCAGTTCGGGACCCCGCTTGTTCCACTTT,CASSSGPRLFHF
.,TRBV5-1,TRBD1,TRBJ2-3,TGCGCCAGCAGCGTGGGGACAGCTCATATCACAGATACGCAGTATTTT,CASSVGTAHITDTQYF